This entry lists 14 T cell receptor beta chains sequenced from one sample in a study of blood T cell repertoires in COVID-19. The method was immunoSEQ multiplex PCR; TCRdb's version includes in-frame clones alone and lacks a portion of them. The sample records 150,000 to 200,000 clones, approximately 80% being singletons. Sample: peripheral blood. The origin of the receptors is a man aged 55 to 70 with acute or convalescent COVID-19.

The rearrangement uses TRBV27 and TRBJ2-2; TRBD1 is a possible D gene (6 bases). The CDR3 is 14 amino acids. V was cut by 3 bases and J by 7 bases, with 12 bases left in between. CDR1 is MNHEY and CDR2 is SMNVEV in the germline V gene (reference sequence). CDR3 DNA sequence: TGTGCCAGCAGTTTGGTCCAGGGGAGCGGGGAGCTGTTTTTT. Translating gives CASSLVQGSGELFF.

This chain's CDR3 is CASSLEGTSGGGEQYF. The CDR3 coding sequence is TGCGCCAGCAGCTTGGAGGGGACTAGCGGGGGAGGGGAGCAGTACTTC. The rearrangement joins TRBV5-1 to TRBJ2-7, with 14 bases matching TRBD2. J was trimmed by 7 bases and V by 0 bases; bases with no gene match: 6. From germline, CDR1 is SGHRS and CDR2 YFSETQ. The CDR3 spans 16 residues.

This chain connects TRBV6-2 or TRBV6-3 to TRBJ1-6; D might be TRBD1 (5 bases). CDR1 MNHEY and CDR2 SVGEGT come from the germline V gene. The V end was cut by 2 bases, the J end by 10 bases, with 12 bases between. This CDR3 has 14 residues. As DNA, the CDR3 is TGTGCCAGCAGTTACGTCCAGGGTCGGTCACCCCTCCACTTT. Translating it yields CASSYVQGRSPLHF.

The chain has TRBV6-5 and TRBJ1-1, with a possible D match to TRBD1 (5 bases). V dropped 8 bases and J dropped 11 bases, with 18 bases sitting between them. This CDR3 has 12 residues. The germline CDR1 and CDR2 sequences are MNHEY and SVGAGI. The CDR3 reads CASDEGRGEAFF. The CDR3 DNA follows: TGTGCCAGCGACGAGGGGCGGGGGGAGGCTTTCTTT.

The table lists this clone with a count of one. The chain carries TRBV24-1 and TRBJ2-5; a possible D gene is TRBD2 (6 bases). Trimming shortened V by 3 bases and J by 2 bases, and 12 bases separated the two germline ends. The germline CDR1 and CDR2 sequences are KGHDR and SFDVKD. The CDR3 has 15 amino acids. Written as DNA, the CDR3 is TGTGCCACCAGTGATACAGGCGGGGTTCAAGAGACCCAGTACTTC. Its protein product is CATSDTGGVQETQYF.

This chain joins TRBV9 and TRBJ1-4; 7 nucleotides align to TRBD1. The germline V gene encodes CDR1 SGDLS and CDR2 YYNGEE. The V gene end was trimmed by 4 bases and the J gene end by 4 bases; junction bases not matched to a gene: 10. The CDR3 loop spans 16 amino acids. The CDR3 DNA reads TGTGCCAGCAGCCCGCAATATGGGGACAGTAATGAAAAACTGTTTTTT. This gives the protein CASSPQYGDSNEKLFF.

The chain uses TRBV12-3 or TRBV12-4 and TRBJ2-1; D unclear. V lost 3 bases to trimming and J lost 6 bases, with 6 bases between them. This CDR3 spans 12 amino acids. CDR3 residues: CASSFPVNEQFF. CDR3 coding DNA: TGTGCCAGCAGTTTCCCGGTCAATGAGCAGTTCTTC.

The chain links TRBV24-1 to TRBJ2-1; a possible D gene is TRBD2 (6 bases). Trimming took 7 bases from V and 10 from J, leaving 13 bases between them. Germline V gene data show CDR1 as KGHDR and CDR2 as SFDVKD. The CDR3 runs 12 residues. Here the CDR3 DNA reads TGTGCCACCAGCGGAGGGATAAGAGAGCAGTTCTTC. The encoded protein is CATSGGIREQFF.

This clone was picked up a small number of times. This chain joins TRBV11-2 and TRBJ2-1; 10 nucleotides agree with TRBD1. The CDR3 sequence is 15 residues long. Germline lookup yields CDR1 SGHAT and CDR2 FQNNGV. Losses at the gene ends were 5 bases for V and 7 bases for J; bases not matched to a gene: 8. The CDR3 reads CASSPPTGGLNEQFF. As DNA, the CDR3 is TGTGCCAGCAGCCCGCCGACAGGGGGCTTGAATGAGCAGTTCTTC.

The rearrangement links TRBV28 to TRBJ1-5; 10 nucleotides align to TRBD1. The germline CDR1 and CDR2 sequences are MDHEN and SYDVKM. This CDR3 has 15 residues. The ends lost 6 bases at V and 4 bases at J; junction bases unmatched: 6. This CDR3 reads CASSSRQGANQPQHF. The CDR3 coding sequence is TGTGCCAGCAGCAGTAGACAGGGGGCGAATCAGCCCCAGCATTTT.

With respect to this clone: This could be a read error, since a much larger clone is one nucleotide away. The J gene is TRBJ2-2, the V gene TRBV6-6; D perhaps matches TRBD1 (5 bases). This CDR3 spans 13 amino acids. Trimming removed 6 bases at V and 1 base at J, with 6 bases between. Germline V gene lookup returns CDR1 MNHNY and CDR2 SVGAGI (reference sequence). The chain's CDR3 is CASSTGNTGELFF. Here the CDR3 DNA reads TGTGCCAGCAGCACAGGGAACACCGGGGAGCTGTTTTTT.

A note on this clone: The identical CDR3 is also encoded by other nucleotide sequences in the sample. The genes are TRBV28 and TRBJ1-2; 7 bases are a match to TRBD1. CDR3 length equals 13 residues. Germline CDR1 and CDR2: MDHEN and SYDVKM. The J segment lost 8 bases and the V segment lost 3 bases, leaving 6 bases of the junction unmatched. CDR3 loop: CASSLEGARGYTF. CDR3 bases: TGTGCCAGCAGTTTGGAGGGGGCCAGGGGCTACACCTTC.

The V call is TRBV10-3, the J call TRBJ2-5; 13 bases line up with TRBD2. CDR3 length: 13 amino acids. V lost 6 bases, J lost 9 bases, and 4 bases stayed unmatched. Per the germline V gene, CDR1 is ENHRY and CDR2 is SYGVKD. The CDR3, as DNA: TGTGCCATCAGCACTAGCGGGGGGGCAGCCCAGTACTTC. Protein: CAISTSGGAAQYF.

This chain joins TRBV5-5 and TRBJ2-2; D may be TRBD1 (5 bases). V lost 2 bases and J lost 0, with 8 bases in between. Germline CDR1 SGHKS, CDR2 YYEKEE (reference sequence). The CDR3 is 15 amino acids. CDR3: CASSFEGANTGELFF. Here the CDR3 DNA reads TGTGCCAGCAGCTTTGAAGGGGCGAACACCGGGGAGCTGTTTTTT.